This TCR beta chain originates from a study of control samples from healthy donors and cancer patients. V lost 4 bases to trimming and J lost 6 bases, with 13 bases between them. CDR3 length equals 14 residues. CDR1 is SGHTA, CDR2 FQGNSA, per germline. Profiled with immunoSEQ multiplex PCR; TCRdb holds only in-frame clones, not every one. Among a few thousand clones listed, almost 85% were seen once. The J gene is TRBJ1-5, the V gene TRBV7-2; D possibly corresponds to TRBD1 (6 bases). Sequencing was carried out using formalin-fixed, paraffin-embedded tissue. The sequence was obtained from a female donor with lung cancer. This CDR3 reads CASSSRQDGQPQHF. CDR3 sequence (DNA): TGTGCCAGCAGCTCCCGACAGGACGGTCAGCCCCAGCATTTT.